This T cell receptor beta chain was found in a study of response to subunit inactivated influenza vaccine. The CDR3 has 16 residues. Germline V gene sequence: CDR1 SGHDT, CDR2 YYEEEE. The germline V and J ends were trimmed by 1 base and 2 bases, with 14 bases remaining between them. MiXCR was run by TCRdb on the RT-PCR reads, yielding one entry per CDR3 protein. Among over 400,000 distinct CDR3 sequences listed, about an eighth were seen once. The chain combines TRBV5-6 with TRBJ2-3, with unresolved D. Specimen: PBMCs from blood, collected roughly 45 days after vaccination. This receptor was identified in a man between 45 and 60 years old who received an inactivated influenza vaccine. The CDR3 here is CASSLKRLHITDTQYF. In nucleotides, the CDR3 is TGTGCCAGCAGCTTGAAGCGCCTACATATCACAGATACGCAGTATTTT.